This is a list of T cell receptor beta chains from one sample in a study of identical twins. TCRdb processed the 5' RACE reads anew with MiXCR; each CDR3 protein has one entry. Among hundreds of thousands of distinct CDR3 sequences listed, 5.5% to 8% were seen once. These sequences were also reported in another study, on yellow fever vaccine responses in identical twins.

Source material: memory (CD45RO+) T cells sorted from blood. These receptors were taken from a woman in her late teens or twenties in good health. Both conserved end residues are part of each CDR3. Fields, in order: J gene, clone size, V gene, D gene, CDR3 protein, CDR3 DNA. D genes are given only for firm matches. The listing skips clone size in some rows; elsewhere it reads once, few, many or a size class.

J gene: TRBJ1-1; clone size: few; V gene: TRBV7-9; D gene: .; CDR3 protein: CASSWQGIGTEAFF; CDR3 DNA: TGTGCCAGCAGCTGGCAGGGCATCGGCACTGAAGCTTTCTTT
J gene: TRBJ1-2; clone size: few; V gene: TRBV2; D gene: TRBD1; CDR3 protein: CASRAGQGVTYGYTF; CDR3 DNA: TGTGCCAGCAGGGCAGGACAGGGGGTTACCTATGGCTACACCTTC
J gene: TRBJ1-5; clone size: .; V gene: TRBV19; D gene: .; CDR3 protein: CASAQGSNQPQHF; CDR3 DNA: TGTGCCAGTGCCCAGGGTAGCAATCAGCCCCAGCATTTT
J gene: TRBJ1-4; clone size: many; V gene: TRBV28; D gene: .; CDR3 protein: CASSPLAETGEKLFF; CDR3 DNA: TGTGCCAGCAGTCCTTTAGCCGAAACGGGCGAAAAACTGTTTTTT
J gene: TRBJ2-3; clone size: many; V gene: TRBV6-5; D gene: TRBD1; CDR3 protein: CASSYGGGTGSDTQYF; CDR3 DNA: TGTGCCAGCAGTTATGGGGGGGGGACAGGGTCGGATACGCAGTATTTT
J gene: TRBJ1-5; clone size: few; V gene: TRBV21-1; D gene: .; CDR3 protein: CASSMRRGTNQPQHF; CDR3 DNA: TGTGCCAGCAGCATGAGGAGGGGAACCAATCAGCCCCAGCATTTT
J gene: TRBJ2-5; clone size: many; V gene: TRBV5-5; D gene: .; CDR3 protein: CASSPLTASTPETQYF; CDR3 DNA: TGTGCCAGCAGCCCCCTTACAGCCAGTACACCGGAGACCCAGTACTTC
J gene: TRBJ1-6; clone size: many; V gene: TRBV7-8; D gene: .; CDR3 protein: CASSLGPRGNSPLHF; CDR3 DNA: TGTGCCAGCAGCTTAGGTCCCCGAGGGAATTCACCCCTCCACTTT
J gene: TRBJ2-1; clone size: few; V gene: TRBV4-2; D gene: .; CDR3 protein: CASSQGPGRSYNEQFF; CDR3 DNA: TGTGCCAGCAGCCAAGGACCCGGGAGATCCTACAATGAGCAGTTCTTC
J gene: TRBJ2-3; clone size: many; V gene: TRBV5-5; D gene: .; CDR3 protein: CASSYSVGSTDTQYF; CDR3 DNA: TGTGCCAGCAGCTACTCCGTGGGGAGCACAGATACGCAGTATTTT
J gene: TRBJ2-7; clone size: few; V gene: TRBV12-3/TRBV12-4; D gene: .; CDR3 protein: CASSPTSSKYEQYF; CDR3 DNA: TGTGCCAGCAGCCCTACCTCTAGTAAGTACGAGCAGTACTTC
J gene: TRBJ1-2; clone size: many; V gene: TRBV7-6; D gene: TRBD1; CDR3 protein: CASSLGVAGGYYGYTF; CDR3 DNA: TGTGCCAGCAGCTTAGGCGTGGCAGGGGGATACTATGGCTACACCTTC
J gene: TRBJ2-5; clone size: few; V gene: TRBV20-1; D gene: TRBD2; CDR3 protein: CSARNYPAGTETQYF; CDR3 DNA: TGCAGTGCTAGGAATTACCCAGCGGGAACAGAGACCCAGTACTTC
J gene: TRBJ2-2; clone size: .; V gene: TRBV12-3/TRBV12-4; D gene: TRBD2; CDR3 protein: CASSSWGGRGELFF; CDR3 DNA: TGTGCCAGCAGTTCTTGGGGAGGGCGGGGGGAGCTGTTTTTT
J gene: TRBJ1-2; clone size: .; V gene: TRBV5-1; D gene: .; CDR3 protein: CASSLVGGGAYGYTF; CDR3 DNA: TGCGCCAGCAGCTTGGTTGGGGGAGGCGCCTATGGCTACACCTTC
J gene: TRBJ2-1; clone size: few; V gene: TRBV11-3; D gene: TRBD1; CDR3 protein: CASSSPRTGKTYNEQFF; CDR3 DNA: TGTGCCAGCAGCTCCCCCAGGACAGGGAAGACCTACAATGAGCAGTTCTTC
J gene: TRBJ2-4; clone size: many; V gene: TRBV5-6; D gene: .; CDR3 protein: CASSLDRVRLSGKNIQYF; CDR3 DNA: TGTGCCAGCAGCTTGGACAGGGTCCGGCTATCTGGCAAAAACATTCAGTACTTC
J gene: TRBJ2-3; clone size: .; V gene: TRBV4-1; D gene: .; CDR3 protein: CASSQDGGGSGSDTQYF; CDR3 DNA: TGCGCCAGCAGCCAAGATGGGGGCGGGAGCGGATCAGATACGCAGTATTTT
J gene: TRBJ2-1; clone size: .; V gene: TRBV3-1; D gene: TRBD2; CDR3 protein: CASSPLSGGSLNEQFF; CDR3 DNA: TGTGCCAGCAGCCCCCTGAGTGGCGGGAGTTTGAATGAGCAGTTCTTC
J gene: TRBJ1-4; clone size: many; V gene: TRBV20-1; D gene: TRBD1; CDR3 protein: CSARATDRGDQLFF; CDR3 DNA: TGCAGTGCTAGAGCTACGGACAGGGGGGATCAGTTGTTTTTT